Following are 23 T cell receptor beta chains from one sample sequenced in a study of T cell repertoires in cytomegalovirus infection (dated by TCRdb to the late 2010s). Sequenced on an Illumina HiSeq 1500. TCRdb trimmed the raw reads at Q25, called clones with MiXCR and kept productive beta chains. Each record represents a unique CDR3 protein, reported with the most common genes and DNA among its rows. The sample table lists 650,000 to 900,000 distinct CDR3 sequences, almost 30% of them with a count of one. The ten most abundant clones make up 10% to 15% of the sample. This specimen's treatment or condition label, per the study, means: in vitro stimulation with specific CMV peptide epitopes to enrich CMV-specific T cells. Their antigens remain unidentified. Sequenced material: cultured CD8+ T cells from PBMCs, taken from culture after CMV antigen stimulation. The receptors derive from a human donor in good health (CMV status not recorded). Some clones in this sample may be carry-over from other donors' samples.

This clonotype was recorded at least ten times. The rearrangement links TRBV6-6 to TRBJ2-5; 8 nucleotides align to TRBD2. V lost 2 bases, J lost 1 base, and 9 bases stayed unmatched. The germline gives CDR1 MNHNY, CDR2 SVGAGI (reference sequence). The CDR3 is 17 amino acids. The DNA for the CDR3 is TGTGCCAGCAGTTACCGAACCGGGACTAGAGGCCAAGAGACCCAGTACTTC. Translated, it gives CASSYRTGTRGQETQYF.

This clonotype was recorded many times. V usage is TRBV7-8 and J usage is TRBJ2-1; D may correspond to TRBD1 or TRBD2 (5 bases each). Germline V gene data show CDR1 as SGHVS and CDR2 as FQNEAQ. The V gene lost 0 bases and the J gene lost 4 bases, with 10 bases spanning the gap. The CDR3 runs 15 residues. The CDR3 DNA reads TGTGCCAGCAGCTTAGCTCTCGGGGCGTACAATGAGCAGTTCTTC. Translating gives CASSLALGAYNEQFF.

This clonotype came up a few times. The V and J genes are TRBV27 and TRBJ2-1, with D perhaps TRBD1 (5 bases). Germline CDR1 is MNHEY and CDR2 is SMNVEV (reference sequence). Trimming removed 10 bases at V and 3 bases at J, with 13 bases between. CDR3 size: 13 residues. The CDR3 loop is CATGHSGYNEQFF. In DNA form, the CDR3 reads TGTGCCACCGGACACAGTGGCTACAATGAGCAGTTCTTC.

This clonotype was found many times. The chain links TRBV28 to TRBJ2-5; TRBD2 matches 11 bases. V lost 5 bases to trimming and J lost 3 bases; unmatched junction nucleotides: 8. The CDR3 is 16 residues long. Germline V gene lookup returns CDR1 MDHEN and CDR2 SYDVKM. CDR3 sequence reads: CASSPLPGLAEETQYF. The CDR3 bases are TGTGCCAGCAGTCCCCTTCCGGGACTAGCGGAAGAGACCCAGTACTTC. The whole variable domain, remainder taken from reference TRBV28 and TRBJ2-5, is DVKVTQSSRYLVKRTGEKVFLECVQDMDHENMFWYRQDPGLGLRLIYFSYDVKMKEKGDIPEGYSVSREKKERFSLILESASTNQTSMYLCASSPLPGLAEETQYFGPGTRLLVL.

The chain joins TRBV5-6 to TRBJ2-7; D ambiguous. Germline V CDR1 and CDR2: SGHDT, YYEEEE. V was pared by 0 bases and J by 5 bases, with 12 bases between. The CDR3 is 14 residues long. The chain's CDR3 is CASSLVWRSDEQYF. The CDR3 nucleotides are TGTGCCAGCAGCTTGGTCTGGCGATCGGACGAGCAGTACTTC.

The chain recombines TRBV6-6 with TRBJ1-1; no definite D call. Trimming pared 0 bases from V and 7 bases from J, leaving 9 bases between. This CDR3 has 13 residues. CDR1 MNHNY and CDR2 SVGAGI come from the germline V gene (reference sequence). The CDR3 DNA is TGTGCCAGCAGTTACTCGATAATAGGTGAAGCTTTCTTT. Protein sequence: CASSYSIIGEAFF.

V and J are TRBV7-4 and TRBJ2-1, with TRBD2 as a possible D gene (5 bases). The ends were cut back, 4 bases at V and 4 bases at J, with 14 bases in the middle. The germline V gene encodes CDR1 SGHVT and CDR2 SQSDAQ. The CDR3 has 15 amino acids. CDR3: CASSWRTSPYNEQFF. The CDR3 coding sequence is TGTGCCAGCAGCTGGAGAACTAGTCCGTACAATGAGCAGTTCTTC.

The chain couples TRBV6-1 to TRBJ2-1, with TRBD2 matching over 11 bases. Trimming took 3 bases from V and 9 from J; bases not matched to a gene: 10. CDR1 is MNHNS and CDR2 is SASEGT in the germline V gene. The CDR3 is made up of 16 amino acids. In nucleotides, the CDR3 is TGTGCCAGCAGTGACCTAGCGGGGGGCGCCTTCGGTGAGCAGTTCTTC. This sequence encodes CASSDLAGGAFGEQFF.

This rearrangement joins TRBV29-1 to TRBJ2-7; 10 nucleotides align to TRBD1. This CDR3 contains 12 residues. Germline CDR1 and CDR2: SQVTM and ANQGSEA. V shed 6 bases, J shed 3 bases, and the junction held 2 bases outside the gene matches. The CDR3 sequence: CSVRTGGYEQYV. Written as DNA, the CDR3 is TGCAGCGTACGGACAGGGGGCTACGAGCAGTACGTC.

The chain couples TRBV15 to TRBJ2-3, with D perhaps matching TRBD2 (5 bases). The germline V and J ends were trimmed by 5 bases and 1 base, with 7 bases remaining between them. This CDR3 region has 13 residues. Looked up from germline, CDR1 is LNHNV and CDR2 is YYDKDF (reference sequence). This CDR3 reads CATSEGGTDTQYF. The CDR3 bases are TGTGCCACCAGCGAGGGAGGCACAGATACGCAGTATTTT.

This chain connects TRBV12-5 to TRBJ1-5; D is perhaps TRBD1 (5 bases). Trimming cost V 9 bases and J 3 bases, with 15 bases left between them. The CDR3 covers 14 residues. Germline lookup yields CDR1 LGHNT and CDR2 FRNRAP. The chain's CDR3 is CASSGPDLNQPQHF. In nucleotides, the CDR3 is TGTGCTAGCTCGGGGCCAGATCTCAATCAGCCCCAGCATTTT. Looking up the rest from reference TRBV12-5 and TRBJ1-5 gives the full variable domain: DARVTQTPRHKVTEMGQEVTMRCQPILGHNTVFWYRQTMMQGLELLAYFRNRAPLDDSGMPKDRFSAEMPDATLATLKIQPSEPRDSAVYFCASSGPDLNQPQHFGDGTRLSIL.

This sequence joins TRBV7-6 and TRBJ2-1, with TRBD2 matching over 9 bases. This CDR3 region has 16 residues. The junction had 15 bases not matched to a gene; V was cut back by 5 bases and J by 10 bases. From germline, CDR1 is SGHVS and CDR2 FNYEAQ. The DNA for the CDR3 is TGTGCCAGCAGCCCTTCAAGCGGGGGGCCACCCCGGGAGCAGTTCTTC. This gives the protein CASSPSSGGPPREQFF. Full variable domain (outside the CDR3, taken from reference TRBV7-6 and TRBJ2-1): GAGVSQSPRYKVTKRGQDVALRCDPISGHVSLYWYRQALGQGPEFLTYFNYEAQQDKSGLPNDRFSAERPEGSISTLTIQRTEQRDSAMYRCASSPSSGGPPREQFFGPGTRLTVL.

CDR3 bases: TGTGCCAGCAGCTTAGGGTGGGACAGATTGAACACTGAAGCTTTCTTT. Protein: CASSLGWDRLNTEAFF. The rearrangement joins TRBV7-8 to TRBJ1-1, with TRBD1 matching 7 bases. The trim removed 1 base at V and 0 bases at J, leaving 5 bases unmatched. The CDR3 has 16 residues. Germline-derived CDR1 and CDR2 are SGHVS and FQNEAQ. Full variable domain (rest looked up from reference TRBV7-8 and TRBJ1-1): GAGVSQSPRYKVAKRGQDVALRCDPISGHVSLFWYQQALGQGPEFLTYFQNEAQLDKSGLPSDRFFAERPEGSVSTLKIQRTQQEDSAVYLCASSLGWDRLNTEAFFGQGTRLTVV.

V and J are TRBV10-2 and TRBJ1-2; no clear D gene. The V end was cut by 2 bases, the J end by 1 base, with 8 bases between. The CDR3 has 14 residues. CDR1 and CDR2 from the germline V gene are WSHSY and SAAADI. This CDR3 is CASSEPGDNYGYTF. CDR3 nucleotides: TGCGCCAGCAGTGAGCCCGGGGATAACTATGGCTACACCTTC.

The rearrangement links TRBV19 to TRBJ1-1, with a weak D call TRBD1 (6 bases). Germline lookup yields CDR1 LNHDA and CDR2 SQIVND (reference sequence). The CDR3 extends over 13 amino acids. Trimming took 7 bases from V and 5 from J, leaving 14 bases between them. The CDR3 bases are TGTGCCAGTAATTGGGGGCGCGGGACTGAAGCTTTCTTT. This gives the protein CASNWGRGTEAFF.

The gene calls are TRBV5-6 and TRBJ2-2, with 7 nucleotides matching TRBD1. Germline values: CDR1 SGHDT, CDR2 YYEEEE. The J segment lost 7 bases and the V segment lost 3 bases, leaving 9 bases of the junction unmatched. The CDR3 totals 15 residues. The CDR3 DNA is TGTGCCAGCAGCTACCCCTCCCAGGGGGTCGGGGAGCTGTTTTTT. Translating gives CASSYPSQGVGELFF.

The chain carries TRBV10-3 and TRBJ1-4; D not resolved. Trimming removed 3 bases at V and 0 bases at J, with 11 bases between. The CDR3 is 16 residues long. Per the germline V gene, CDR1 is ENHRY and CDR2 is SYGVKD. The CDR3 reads CAISDFTPATNEKLFF. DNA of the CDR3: TGTGCCATCAGTGATTTCACACCGGCAACTAATGAAAAACTGTTTTTT.

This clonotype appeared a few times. CDR3 DNA: TGTGCTAGTGGTTTGGGACAGGGAAGATACGAGCAGTACTTC. Translation gives CASGLGQGRYEQYF. The chain uses TRBV12-5 and TRBJ2-7; 7 bases line up with TRBD1. J lost 4 bases, V lost 1 base, and 4 bases had no gene match. Germline V gene lookup returns CDR1 LGHNT and CDR2 FRNRAP. CDR3 length: 14 amino acids.

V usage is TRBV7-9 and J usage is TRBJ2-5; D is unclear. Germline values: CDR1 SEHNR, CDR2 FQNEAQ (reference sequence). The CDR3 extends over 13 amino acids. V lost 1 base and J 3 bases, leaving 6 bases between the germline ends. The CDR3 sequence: CASSLGAEETQYF. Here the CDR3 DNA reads TGTGCCAGCAGCTTAGGGGCAGAAGAGACCCAGTACTTC.

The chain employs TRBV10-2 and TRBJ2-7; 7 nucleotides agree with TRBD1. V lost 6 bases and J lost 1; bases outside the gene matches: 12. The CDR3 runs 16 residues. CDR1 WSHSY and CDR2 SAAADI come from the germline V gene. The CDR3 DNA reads TGCGCCAGCAGATTTTTGAGGGGGCCCGATTCCTACGAGCAGTACTTC. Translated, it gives CASRFLRGPDSYEQYF.

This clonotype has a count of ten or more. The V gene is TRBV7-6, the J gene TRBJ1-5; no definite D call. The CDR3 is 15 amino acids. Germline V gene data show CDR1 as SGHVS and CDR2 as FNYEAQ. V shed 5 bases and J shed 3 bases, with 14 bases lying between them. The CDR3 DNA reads TGTGCCAGCAGCCATTCGGACGGACCCAATCAGCCCCAGCATTTT. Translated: CASSHSDGPNQPQHF.

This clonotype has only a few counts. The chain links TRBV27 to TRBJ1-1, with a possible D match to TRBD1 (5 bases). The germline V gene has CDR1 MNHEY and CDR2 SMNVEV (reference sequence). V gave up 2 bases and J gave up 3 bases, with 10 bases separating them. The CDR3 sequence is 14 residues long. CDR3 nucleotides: TGTGCCAGCAGTTTAGATGGGGGGGACACTGAAGCTTTCTTT. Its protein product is CASSLDGGDTEAFF.

This CDR3 is CASSQSAGDGYTF. CDR3 coding DNA: TGTGCCAGCAGCCAATCCGCAGGGGATGGCTACACCTTC. The chain carries TRBV7-9 and TRBJ1-2, with a possible D match to TRBD1 (6 bases). Germline-derived CDR1 and CDR2 are SEHNR and FQNEAQ (reference sequence). V was clipped by 5 bases and J by 6 bases, with 13 bases between them. The length of the CDR3 is 13 residues.